The 14 T cell receptor beta chains below all came from one sample that was sequenced in a study of CD8 T cells in ankylosing spondylitis. TCRdb re-called the 5' RACE reads through MiXCR, storing one row per CDR3 protein. The repertoire has roughly 230,000 distinct CDR3 sequences, under 8.5% of them found once; the top ten carry around 4.4%. The material sequenced was blood, either unsorted or a sorted T cell fraction (not recorded which). Receptor source: a female donor with ankylosing spondylitis or in good health (not recorded which).

Notes on this clonotype: Given a much more abundant clone one base away, this may be a read error. V usage is TRBV19 and J usage is TRBJ2-1, with D possibly matching TRBD1 (6 bases). This CDR3 has 16 residues. Germline V gene sequence: CDR1 LNHDA, CDR2 SQIVND (reference sequence). The CDR3 coding sequence is TGTGCCAGTAGCCTAGGGGGTGGAGTCACCTACAATGCGCAGTTCTTC. Translated: CASSLGGGVTYNAQFF.

This clonotype was counted at least ten times. V is TRBV5-5 and J is TRBJ2-1; 12 bases line up with TRBD2. The CDR3 runs to 15 residues. From germline, CDR1 is SGHKS and CDR2 YYEKEE (reference sequence). The V gene end was trimmed by 2 bases and the J gene end by 4 bases; junction bases not matched to a gene: 1. DNA for the CDR3: TGTGCCAGCAGCTTCGGACTAGCGGGGTACAATGAGCAGTTCTTC. It codes for CASSFGLAGYNEQFF.

V gene TRBV10-3 combines with J gene TRBJ1-2; D gene unclear. Trimming took off 2 bases at V and 8 bases at J, with 9 bases between the two ends. CDR3 length equals 12 residues. Germline CDR1 ENHRY, CDR2 SYGVKD. The CDR3 loop is CAISERSEGYTF. In nucleotides, the CDR3 is TGTGCCATCAGTGAGAGATCTGAGGGCTACACCTTC.

The table lists this clonotype with many counts. The chain combines TRBV20-1 with TRBJ2-1; 7 bases line up with TRBD2. V lost 5 bases and J lost 6; bases outside the gene matches: 10. The CDR3 totals 14 residues. Germline CDR1 is DFQATT and CDR2 is SNEGSKA (reference sequence). The CDR3 sequence: CSASFPGGSNEQFF. The CDR3 DNA follows: TGCAGTGCTTCCTTCCCGGGAGGTTCCAATGAGCAGTTCTTC.

This clonotype was seen repeatedly, ten times or more. The chain uses TRBV7-9 and TRBJ2-5, with TRBD2 matching 7 bases. The V gene end was trimmed by 6 bases and the J gene end by 5 bases; junction bases not matched to a gene: 6. This CDR3 spans 13 amino acids. Per the germline V gene, CDR1 is SEHNR and CDR2 is FQNEAQ (reference sequence). DNA of the CDR3: TGTGCCAGCAGTCTTACTAGCGAGGAGACCCAGTACTTC. It specifies CASSLTSEETQYF.

This clonotype was counted ten times or more. The CDR3 DNA follows: TGTGCCACCAGCAGAACGCTAGCGGGAGTTCGGAATGAGCAGTTCTTC. This codes for CATSRTLAGVRNEQFF. The chain couples TRBV15 to TRBJ2-1, with TRBD2 matching over 10 bases. Germline V gene sequence: CDR1 LNHNV, CDR2 YYDKDF (reference sequence). This CDR3 region has 16 residues. V was clipped by 2 bases and J by 7 bases; unmatched bases: 8.

This clonotype has more than one count but fewer than ten. J is TRBJ1-5 and V is TRBV28, with 9 bases matching TRBD1. The CDR3 covers 17 residues. With 6 bases clipped from V and 1 base from J, the junction kept 10 bases outside the gene matches. Germline CDR1 MDHEN, CDR2 SYDVKM. CDR3 amino acids: CASSHGTGMLSNQPQHF. CDR3 DNA sequence: TGTGCCAGCAGCCATGGGACAGGGATGTTGAGCAATCAGCCCCAGCATTTT.

The sample holds many counts of this clonotype. The rearrangement links TRBV20-1 to TRBJ1-2; 7 bases line up with TRBD1. Per the germline V gene, CDR1 is DFQATT and CDR2 is SNEGSKA (reference sequence). CDR3 length equals 14 residues. The V segment lost 5 bases and the J segment 3 bases; nucleotides outside the gene matches: 9. As DNA, the CDR3 is TGCAGTGCTCCCTTCGGAGGGGGCGACTATGGCTACACCTTC. Encoded protein: CSAPFGGGDYGYTF.

This clonotype was observed a handful of times. The gene calls are TRBV29-1 and TRBJ1-1; 9 bases are a match to TRBD1. Trimming removed 5 bases from V and 6 bases from J; junction bases left unmatched: 7. The CDR3 sequence is 13 residues long. CDR1 is SQVTM, CDR2 ANQGSEA, per germline. The CDR3 DNA reads as TGCAGCGTTCAAACAGGGGGCGGAGCTGAAGCTTTCTTT. This encodes CSVQTGGGAEAFF.

Concerning this clonotype: Since a much larger clone is just one base distant, this may be a read error. This chain connects TRBV3-1 to TRBJ2-1; 7 positions match TRBD1. Germline V CDR1 and CDR2: LGHDT, YNNKEL (reference sequence). The CDR3 sequence is 16 residues long. The CDR3 is CAISQETGTVYNEQFF. CDR3 DNA sequence: TGTGCCATCAGCCAAGAAACCGGGACAGTATACAATGAGCAGTTCTTC.

This clonotype has a handful of counts. The rearrangement links TRBV7-2 to TRBJ2-3, with D possibly being TRBD2 (5 bases). Deletions cut 3 bases from V and 2 bases from J, with 9 bases between. The germline gives CDR1 SGHTA, CDR2 FQGNSA. The CDR3 sequence is 14 residues long. CDR3 in amino acids: CASSFSSPTDTQYF. The DNA for the CDR3 is TGTGCCAGCAGCTTCTCTAGCCCCACAGATACGCAGTATTTT.

Many counts were recorded for this clonotype. The genes are TRBV6-2 or TRBV6-3 and TRBJ2-1; D unresolved. CDR1 is MNHEY, CDR2 SVGEGT, per germline. V lost 4 bases and J lost 1, with 20 bases in between. The CDR3 runs to 18 residues. This CDR3 is CASSCPECPDTSYNEQFF. The DNA of the CDR3 is TGTGCCAGCAGTTGCCCCGAGTGTCCGGATACGTCCTACAATGAGCAGTTCTTC.

A few counts support this clonotype. The chain links TRBV4-2 to TRBJ1-2, with 9 bases identical to TRBD1. The CDR3 extends over 16 amino acids. Germline loops: CDR1 LGHNA, CDR2 YNFKEQ. V lost 3 bases, J lost 6 bases, and 11 bases stayed unmatched. CDR3 sequence: CASSHRTGGEYNGYTF. The CDR3 region has the DNA TGTGCCAGCAGCCATCGAACAGGGGGCGAATATAATGGCTACACCTTC.

This clonotype occurred many times. The chain recombines TRBV14 with TRBJ2-7, with D possibly TRBD2 on 5 matching bases. CDR3 length equals 14 residues. Germline CDR1 is SGHDN and CDR2 is FVKESK. Trimming took off 4 bases at V and 4 bases at J, with 14 bases between the two ends. CDR3 bases: TGTGCCAGCAGCCCCCTGTTGCGGGCATACGAGCAGTACTTC. Translating gives CASSPLLRAYEQYF.